The 27 T cell receptor beta chains given below trace back to one sample, sequenced in a study of early T cells in non-severe SARS-CoV-2 infection (TCRdb year 2021). Libraries were built with 5' RACE. TCRdb records NextSeq 500 as the sequencer. TCRdb reprocessed the public reads (quality trimming at Q25 with fastp, clone calling with MiXCR) and kept in-frame beta chains. Identical CDR3 protein sequences are pooled into one entry, listed with their most common genes and DNA. A total of roughly 46,000 distinct CDR3 sequences appear in this sample, 9.4% of them only once. Around 5.3% of the sample is held by the ten biggest clonotypes. The sequencing here drew on whole blood, taken at baseline. The receptors were gathered from an adult who was a healthcare worker with PCR-confirmed SARS-CoV-2 infection or an uninfected control (not recorded which).

Written as DNA, the CDR3 is TGTGCCAGCAGCGTCACAGGACAGGGAGGGAACACCGGGGAGCTGTTTTTT. It encodes CASSVTGQGGNTGELFF. V usage is TRBV9 and J usage is TRBJ2-2, with TRBD1 matching over 8 bases. From germline, CDR1 is SGDLS and CDR2 YYNGEE. The V and J ends lost 2 bases and 1 base, in that order; junction bases with no gene match: 7. This CDR3 is 17 amino acids long.

This chain uses TRBV20-1 with TRBJ2-5, with 7 bases lining up with TRBD2. The germline gives CDR1 DFQATT, CDR2 SNEGSKA (reference sequence). The CDR3 loop spans 12 amino acids. J was trimmed by 7 bases and V by 6 bases; bases with no gene match: 8. CDR3 amino acids: CSAGLPAGTQYF. The CDR3, as DNA: TGCAGTGCGGGACTACCCGCGGGGACCCAGTACTTC.

V is TRBV7-2 and J is TRBJ2-1; TRBD2 agrees at 8 bases. CDR1 and CDR2 from the germline V gene are SGHTA and FQGNSA. This CDR3 has 16 amino acids. V shed 1 base, J shed 6 bases, and the junction held 8 bases outside the gene matches. CDR3 region: CASSLVILAGSNEQFF. The CDR3 DNA follows: TGTGCCAGCAGCTTAGTTATCCTAGCGGGTAGCAATGAGCAGTTCTTC.

This clonotype was observed many times. The rearrangement links TRBV12-5 to TRBJ2-1, with a tentative D call TRBD1 (5 bases). V was cut by 8 bases and J by 5 bases, with 10 bases left in between. CDR1 and CDR2 from the germline V gene are LGHNT and FRNRAP. This CDR3 is 12 amino acids long. In DNA, the CDR3 is TGTGCTAGTCGCAGGGAACACAATGAGCAGTTCTTC. Its translation is CASRREHNEQFF.

This clonotype came up once. This chain uses TRBV12-3 or TRBV12-4 with TRBJ1-1, with 8 bases fitting TRBD1. V shed 4 bases, J shed 4 bases, and the junction held 5 bases outside the gene matches. CDR3 length: 14 residues. CDR3 in DNA: TGTGCCAGCAGTTCCCGGACAGGGACCACTGAAGCTTTCTTT. As protein: CASSSRTGTTEAFF.

J is TRBJ1-4 and V is TRBV5-8; a weak D match, TRBD1 (5 bases). V dropped 6 bases and J dropped 4 bases, with 16 bases sitting between them. From germline, CDR1 is SGHTS and CDR2 YDEGEE. The CDR3 totals 15 residues. As DNA, the CDR3 is TGTGCCAGCAATCCCCCGACAGATATTAATGAAAAACTGTTTTTT. Residues: CASNPPTDINEKLFF.

The J gene is TRBJ2-1, the V gene TRBV11-2; perhaps D is TRBD1 or TRBD2 (6 bases each). Germline assignment: CDR1 SGHAT and CDR2 FQNNGV. The V end lost 3 bases, the J end lost 1 base, and 13 bases lay between the germline ends. This CDR3 contains 16 residues. CDR3 DNA: TGTGCCAGCAGCTTCCTTCAGGGGAGGTCCTACAATGAGCAGTTCTTC. This encodes CASSFLQGRSYNEQFF.

This clonotype came up many times. The chain carries TRBV28 and TRBJ2-1; TRBD2 matches at 11 bases. CDR1 and CDR2 (germline): MDHEN, SYDVKM. The CDR3 totals 16 residues. Unmatched junction bases numbered 9, after V lost 3 bases and J lost 8 bases. The CDR3, as DNA: TGTGCCAGCAGTTTGGCCGGGACTAGCGGAGGATATGAGCAGTTCTTC. It codes for CASSLAGTSGGYEQFF.

The chain employs TRBV20-1 and TRBJ2-4; a possible D gene is TRBD1 (6 bases). Germline lookup yields CDR1 DFQATT and CDR2 SNEGSKA (reference sequence). The CDR3 spans 12 residues. Trimming pared 6 bases from V and 9 bases from J, leaving 15 bases between. Here the CDR3 reads CSARSQGPIQYF. The DNA of the CDR3 is TGCAGTGCCCGGTCCCAGGGGCCCATTCAGTACTTC.

This sequence joins TRBV12-3 or TRBV12-4 and TRBJ1-2, with D tentatively TRBD1 (6 bases). This CDR3 is built from 14 residues. Trimming cost V 3 bases and J 4 bases, with 12 bases left between them. This chain's CDR3 is CASSLGRGSYGYTF. As DNA, the CDR3 is TGTGCCAGCAGTTTGGGCAGGGGATCCTATGGCTACACCTTC.

At least ten counts were recorded for this clonotype. This chain joins TRBV20-1 and TRBJ2-5; maybe TRBD2 (6 bases). Germline lookup yields CDR1 DFQATT and CDR2 SNEGSKA (reference sequence). V was shortened by 2 bases and J by 0 bases, with 10 bases between the two germline ends. The CDR3 is 14 residues long. The CDR3 spells CSARLGGNQETQYF. The CDR3 coding sequence is TGCAGTGCTAGACTCGGCGGGAACCAAGAGACCCAGTACTTC.

This clonotype was picked up one time. The V and J genes are TRBV6-2 or TRBV6-3 and TRBJ2-7, with D possibly being TRBD1 (6 bases). V was clipped by 3 bases and J by 0 bases, with 9 bases between them. CDR3 size: 14 residues. Germline V CDR1 and CDR2: MNHEY, SVGEGT. CDR3 loop: CASSYRGSSYEQYF. The CDR3 nucleotides read TGTGCCAGCAGTTATAGGGGGAGCTCCTACGAGCAGTACTTC.

This clonotype appeared many times. The CDR3 loop is CASSSGDQPQHF. Written as DNA, the CDR3 is TGTGCCAGCAGCTCAGGGGATCAGCCCCAGCATTTT. The chain links TRBV7-9 to TRBJ1-5, with D possibly TRBD1 on 6 matching bases. V was shortened by 4 bases and J by 5 bases, with 6 bases between the two germline ends. CDR3 length equals 12 residues. Looked up from germline, CDR1 is SEHNR and CDR2 is FQNEAQ (reference sequence).

Ten or more counts support this clonotype. J is TRBJ1-1 and V is TRBV2; no definite D call. Germline loops: CDR1 SNHLY, CDR2 FYNNEI. This CDR3 is built from 11 residues. Trimming stripped 8 bases from V and 1 base from J, with 5 bases between. CDR3 in amino acids: CASRENTEAFF. CDR3 sequence (DNA): TGTGCCAGCCGGGAGAACACTGAAGCTTTCTTT.

This clonotype has just a few counts. The chain uses TRBV11-2 and TRBJ2-7; 10 positions match TRBD2. J gave up 3 bases and V 5 bases, and 10 bases lay outside the gene matches. Germline CDR1 reads SGHAT; CDR2 reads FQNNGV. The CDR3 is 16 residues long. CDR3 nucleotide sequence: TGTGCCAGCAGCCCCCGCCCTAGCGGGAGTCACTACGAGCAGTACTTC. Protein product: CASSPRPSGSHYEQYF.

This clonotype came up many times. The J gene is TRBJ1-1, the V gene TRBV11-3; no clear D gene. Germline lookup yields CDR1 SGHNT and CDR2 YENEEA. The V end lost 2 bases, the J end lost 3 bases, and 7 bases lay between the germline ends. There are 13 residues in the CDR3. CDR3 sequence: CASSLIRDTEAFF. The CDR3 nucleotides read TGTGCCAGCAGCTTAATCCGGGACACTGAAGCTTTCTTT.

This chain joins TRBV5-5 and TRBJ2-1; 7 bases agree with TRBD2. The CDR3 runs to 16 residues. The germline gives CDR1 SGHKS, CDR2 YYEKEE (reference sequence). Germline trimming cut 5 bases from V and 0 bases from J; bases unmatched to any gene: 8. In DNA form, the CDR3 reads TGTGCCAGCAGGCCTACTAGCGCATTCTCCTACAATGAGCAGTTCTTC. Translated: CASRPTSAFSYNEQFF. Variable domain in full (rest from reference TRBV5-5 and TRBJ2-1): DAGVTQSPTHLIKTRGQQVTLRCSPISGHKSVSWYQQVLGQGPQFIFQYYEKEERGRGNFPDRFSARQFPNYSSELNVNALLLGDSALYLCASRPTSAFSYNEQFFGPGTRLTVL.

CDR3 loop: CASSPRGSQETQYF. The CDR3 DNA is TGTGCCAGCTCACCAAGGGGCAGCCAAGAGACCCAGTACTTC. V usage is TRBV18 and J usage is TRBJ2-5, with D perhaps matching TRBD1 (5 bases). This CDR3 contains 14 residues. CDR1 and CDR2 from the germline V gene are KGHSH and LQKENI. The ends were cut back, 2 bases at V and 1 base at J, with 8 bases in the middle.

In this sample, this clonotype turned up a few times. The chain is built from TRBV7-9 and TRBJ1-1; 7 nucleotides match TRBD1. The CDR3 is 13 amino acids. Trimming cost V 7 bases and J 11 bases; bases outside gene matches: 13. The germline V gene encodes CDR1 SEHNR and CDR2 FQNEAQ (reference sequence). For the CDR3, the DNA is TGTGCCAGCAACCATTTTGGACAGGCGCCGGCTTTCTTT. Protein: CASNHFGQAPAFF.

The chain is built from TRBV7-6 and TRBJ2-1; 9 nucleotides align to TRBD2. The CDR3 has 16 amino acids. V trimming: 5 bases; J trimming: 3 bases; junction bases outside the gene matches: 8. Looked up from germline, CDR1 is SGHVS and CDR2 is FNYEAQ. CDR3 protein: CASSLGLAGFYNEQFF. The CDR3, as DNA: TGTGCCAGCAGCCTCGGTCTAGCGGGGTTCTACAATGAGCAGTTCTTC.

This clonotype was counted only a few times. The rearrangement links TRBV11-2 to TRBJ2-3, with a weak D call TRBD1 (5 bases). V gave up 6 bases and J gave up 5 bases, with 18 bases separating them. Germline CDR1 SGHAT, CDR2 FQNNGV. This CDR3 has 15 residues. The CDR3 nucleotides read TGTGCCAGCAGAAAAGCCCCCCAGGGCATAGATACGCAGTATTTT. The encoded protein is CASRKAPQGIDTQYF.

V and J are TRBV29-1 and TRBJ2-3; D unresolved. V dropped 1 base and J dropped 1 base, with 6 bases sitting between them. The CDR3 sequence is 13 residues long. In germline, CDR1 is SQVTM, CDR2 ANQGSEA. CDR3: CSVEGTGTDTQYF. CDR3 bases: TGCAGCGTTGAAGGGACGGGCACAGATACGCAGTATTTT.

The chain recombines TRBV11-2 with TRBJ2-1; 13 bases map to TRBD2. In germline, CDR1 is SGHAT, CDR2 FQNNGV. The CDR3 totals 17 residues. V dropped 0 bases and J dropped 5; count of bases not matched to a gene: 4. CDR3 loop: CASSLDVTSGGNNEQFF. As DNA, the CDR3 is TGTGCCAGCAGCTTAGATGTGACTAGCGGGGGGAACAATGAGCAGTTCTTC.

CDR3 nucleotide sequence: TGCGCCAGCAGCTCCAGCCGGGACATTCGGCCCCCCGGGGAGCTGTTTTTT. Its translation is CASSSSRDIRPPGELFF. The V call is TRBV5-1, the J call TRBJ2-2, with a possible D match to TRBD1 (6 bases). V was cut by 3 bases and J by 6 bases, with 21 bases left in between. The germline CDR1 and CDR2 sequences are SGHRS and YFSETQ. The CDR3 totals 17 residues.

This clonotype appeared many times. This chain uses TRBV27 with TRBJ2-3; possibly TRBD2 for D (6 bases). This CDR3 is 14 amino acids long. Germline V gene lookup returns CDR1 MNHEY and CDR2 SMNVEV (reference sequence). The ends were cut back, 7 bases at V and 3 bases at J, with 14 bases in the middle. The CDR3 spells CASIGGVRTDTQYF. The DNA for the CDR3 is TGTGCCAGCATCGGGGGAGTCCGAACAGATACGCAGTATTTT.

This clonotype came up a few times. The chain is built from TRBV6-2 or TRBV6-3 and TRBJ2-5; D call uncertain. This CDR3 is 13 amino acids long. CDR1 and CDR2 from the germline V gene are MNHEY and SVGEGT. Between the trimmed V and J ends, which lost 7 bases and 5 bases, there was a span of 14 bases. CDR3 residues: CASTQPPFETQYF. CDR3 in DNA: TGTGCCAGCACTCAACCCCCGTTCGAGACCCAGTACTTC.

This clonotype was seen a few times. The chain joins TRBV12-3 or TRBV12-4 to TRBJ1-1; D is possibly TRBD1 (5 bases). The V gene lost 7 bases and the J gene lost 3 bases, with 12 bases spanning the gap. The CDR3 has 13 residues. CDR3 residues: CASKGVRHTEAFF. The CDR3 nucleotides read TGTGCCAGCAAAGGGGTCCGGCACACTGAAGCTTTCTTT.